This note documents a single T cell receptor beta chain sequence. Its recognized antigen is unknown. One base away there is no much larger clone; base qualities are not given. The sample is drawn from a study of T cell responses to AZD1222 COVID-19 vaccine (dated by TCRdb to the early 2020s). About the full investigation: AZD1222 recipients with second doses at about 4 weeks or about 12 weeks were pooled, because spike-specific TCR depth and breadth did not differ between schedules. Trial participants were enrolled by age into subgroups of 18-55, 56-69 and 70-plus years, and roughly 150, 30 and 60 TCR-sequenced participants, respectively, were included in these subgroups. TCR sequencing covered 230 to 250 trial participants: 200 to 220 given two doses of AZD1222 and approximately 25 given two doses of MenACWY control vaccine. General conclusions and limits of the study: In the small 56-69-year group, the increase in depth fell short of significance, most likely because of low power. Conclusions about previously exposed vaccinees were limited because only six or seven AZD1222 recipients were SARS-CoV-2 seropositive at baseline. Participants were mostly white British and included more females than males, and it was suggested by the authors that clonal diversity may have been underestimated. Because no day 14 peak-response samples were available, repertoires were characterized only after the peak T cell response. Spike-specific TCR breadth and depth rose significantly after two AZD1222 doses compared with day 0 and with MenACWY recipients. Vaccine-associated CD4 TCRs spanned the whole spike protein, with dominant responses in regions 160-218 and 743-854. Nearly half of unique spike-specific TCRs reportedly recognized epitopes outside regions mutated in the B.1.351 and B.1.1.7 variants.

The time point label of this sample denotes: baseline before first vaccination. Samples from vaccinated people were obtained from the UK trials COV001 and COV002, which included a single-blind randomized controlled phase 2/3 trial of AZD1222 (ChAdOx1 nCoV-19) in healthy adults. Trial participant PBMC samples were collected at day 0 and day 28 after the second dose for TCRbeta chain sequencing. The CDR3 regions of human TCRbeta chains were analyzed by immunosequencing. The published analysis was carried out like this. TCRs in the repertoires were matched against a reference library of SARS-CoV-2-specific TCRs that had been generated with the MIRA antigen-specificity platform. Breadth was defined as the fraction of unique TCRs that were SARS-CoV-2-associated, and depth was defined as the fraction of total T cells that were SARS-CoV-2-associated. Using the MIRA data, each spike-specific TCR was assigned both to the spike region to which the TCR was reactive and to a CD4 or CD8 class. Log10-transformed breadth and depth values were compared by one-way ANOVA with Sidak's multiple comparisons tests. TCRdb holds this immuneACCESS table with in-frame rearrangements only. Some clones are missing; in checked studies, unresolved V genes explain under half, and the rest has no known cause. V, J and clone size are taken as reported in that table, and D and trimming were inferred from the DNA itself. This sample comprises around 120,000 clones, about 91% of them detected only once. The ten biggest clones cover 2.8% of the sample.

CDR1 and CDR2 are drawn from the germline V gene: SGHNT, YENEEA. The CDR3 measures 15 amino acids from cysteine to phenylalanine. CDR3 DNA only is kept here, 45 bases in frame from base 1. V is cut back by 5 bases and J by 3 bases, with 3 bases in the junction unmatched. Specimen: peripheral blood, collected on day 0 of AZD1222 vaccination. This TCR was recovered from an adult in good health. The V gene is TRBV11-3 and the J gene is TRBJ2-1, and 11 junction bases match TRBD2. The CDR3 region: CASSKGLAVYNEQFF. The bases are TGTGCCAGCAGCAAGGGACTAGCGGTCTACAATGAGCAGTTCTTC.